This TCR beta chain is drawn from a study of blood T cell repertoires in COVID-19. Whole-study context: Samples representing acute and convalescent COVID-19 were sourced from the United States, Italy and Spain. Sample material is recorded as cDNA or gDNA derived from T cells, B-cell-depleted T cells, or PBMCs.

The germline CDR1 and CDR2 sequences are SEHNR and FQNEAQ (reference sequence). V was pared by 5 bases and J by 4 bases, with 6 bases of the junction left unmatched. This CDR3 has 16 residues. This clone was detected only a few times. Profiled with immunoSEQ multiplex PCR; TCRdb holds only in-frame clones, not every one. The sample shows 85,000 to 130,000 clones, roughly 92% of them seen only once. The genes are TRBV7-9 and TRBJ1-6; 9 positions agree with TRBD1. The material sequenced was peripheral blood. This clonotype was obtained from a man in his 70s with acute or convalescent COVID-19. CDR3 protein: CASSKGTGFYNSPLHF. The DNA of the CDR3 is TGTGCCAGCAGCAAAGGGACAGGGTTTTATAATTCACCCCTCCACTTT.